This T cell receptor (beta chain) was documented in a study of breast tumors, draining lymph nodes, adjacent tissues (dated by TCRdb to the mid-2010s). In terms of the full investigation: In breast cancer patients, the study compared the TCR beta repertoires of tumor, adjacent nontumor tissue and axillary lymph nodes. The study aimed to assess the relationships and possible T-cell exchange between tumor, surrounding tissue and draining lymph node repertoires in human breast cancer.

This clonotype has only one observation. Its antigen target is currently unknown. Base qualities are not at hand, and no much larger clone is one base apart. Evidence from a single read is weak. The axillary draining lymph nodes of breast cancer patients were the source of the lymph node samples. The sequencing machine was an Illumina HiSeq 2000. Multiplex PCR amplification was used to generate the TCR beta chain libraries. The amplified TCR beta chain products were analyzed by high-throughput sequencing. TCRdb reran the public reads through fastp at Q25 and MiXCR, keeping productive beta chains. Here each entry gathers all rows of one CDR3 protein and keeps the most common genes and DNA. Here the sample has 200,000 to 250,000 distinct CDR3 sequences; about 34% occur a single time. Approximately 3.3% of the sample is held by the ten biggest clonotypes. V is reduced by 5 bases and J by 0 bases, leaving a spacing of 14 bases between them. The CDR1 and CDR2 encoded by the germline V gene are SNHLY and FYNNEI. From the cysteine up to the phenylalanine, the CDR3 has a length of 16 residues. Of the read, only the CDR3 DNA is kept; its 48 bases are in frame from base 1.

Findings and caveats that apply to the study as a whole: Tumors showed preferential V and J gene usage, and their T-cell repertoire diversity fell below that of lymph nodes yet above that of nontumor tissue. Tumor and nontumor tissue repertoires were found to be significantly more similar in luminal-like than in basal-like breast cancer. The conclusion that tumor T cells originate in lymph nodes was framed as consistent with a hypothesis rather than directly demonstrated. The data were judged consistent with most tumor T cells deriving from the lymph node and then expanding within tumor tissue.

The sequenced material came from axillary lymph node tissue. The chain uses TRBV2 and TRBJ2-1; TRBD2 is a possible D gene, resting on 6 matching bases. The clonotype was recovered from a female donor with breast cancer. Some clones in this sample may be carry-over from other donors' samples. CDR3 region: CASSYQRGSSYNEQFF. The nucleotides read TGTGCCAGCAGTTACCAACGGGGGAGCTCCTACAATGAGCAGTTCTTC.